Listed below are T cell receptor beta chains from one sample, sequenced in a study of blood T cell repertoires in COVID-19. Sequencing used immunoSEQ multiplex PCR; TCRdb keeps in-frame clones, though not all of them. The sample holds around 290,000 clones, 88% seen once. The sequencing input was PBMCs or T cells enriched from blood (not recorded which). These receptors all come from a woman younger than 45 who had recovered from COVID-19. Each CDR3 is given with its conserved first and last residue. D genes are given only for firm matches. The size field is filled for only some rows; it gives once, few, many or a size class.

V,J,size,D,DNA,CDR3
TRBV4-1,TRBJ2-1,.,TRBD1,TGCGCCAGCAGCCAACCCCCCGGGACAGGGAAGGAAAATGAGCAGTTCTTC,CASSQPPGTGKENEQFF
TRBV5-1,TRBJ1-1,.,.,TGCGCCAGCAGCTCAGGGATGAAAACTGAAGCTTTCTTT,CASSSGMKTEAFF
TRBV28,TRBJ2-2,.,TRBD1,TGTGCCAGCAGCCCGGGACAGGGGGCCGCCGGGGAGCTGTTTTTT,CASSPGQGAAGELFF
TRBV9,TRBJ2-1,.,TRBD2,TGTGCCAGCAGCGGCGGCAGCGGGGGGATATCAGAGCAGTTCTTC,CASSGGSGGISEQFF
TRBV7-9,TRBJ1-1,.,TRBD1,TGTGCCAGCAGCTTGCGGACAGGGGGCGAAGCTGAAGCTTTCTTT,CASSLRTGGEAEAFF
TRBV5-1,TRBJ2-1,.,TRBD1,TGCGCCAGCAGCTTGACAGGGGGTGGTTTTAGGGAGCAGTTCTTC,CASSLTGGGFREQFF
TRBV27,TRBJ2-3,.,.,TGTGCCAGCAGTCCAAGTGGGGCATCCGATACGCAGTATTTT,CASSPSGASDTQYF
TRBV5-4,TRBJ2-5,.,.,TGTGCCAGCAGCTCTCTGACTCAGGGAAAAGAGACCCAGTACTTC,CASSSLTQGKETQYF
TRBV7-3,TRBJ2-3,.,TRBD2,TGTGCCAGCAGCTCTTTAAGCGGGAGCGCCCCTACAGATACGCAGTATTTT,CASSSLSGSAPTDTQYF
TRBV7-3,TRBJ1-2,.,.,TGTGCCAGCAGCTTGGCACAGGGATATGGCTACACCTTC,CASSLAQGYGYTF
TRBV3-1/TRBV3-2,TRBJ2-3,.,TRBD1,TGTGCCAGCAGCCAAGATTCCAGGGGGCAAGGAGATACGCAGTATTTT,CASSQDSRGQGDTQYF
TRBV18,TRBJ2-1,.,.,TGTGCCAGCTCACCGACGACGGGGTTCTACAATGAGCAGTTCTTC,CASSPTTGFYNEQFF
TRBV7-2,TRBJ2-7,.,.,TGTGCCAGCAGCGCCTCGGGACAACTCTACGAGCAGTACTTC,CASSASGQLYEQYF
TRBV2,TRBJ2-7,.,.,TGTGCCAGCAGCCGAGGGAGACTCGTGAACTACGAGCAGTACTTC,CASSRGRLVNYEQYF
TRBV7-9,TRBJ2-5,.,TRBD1,TGTGCCAGCAAGGATGGCTGGGACAGGCCCCAAGAGACCCAGTACTTC,CASKDGWDRPQETQYF
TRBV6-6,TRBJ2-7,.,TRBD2,TGTGCCAGCAGTCCGCGACTAGCGGGGGGATTTACTTACGAGCAGTACTTC,CASSPRLAGGFTYEQYF
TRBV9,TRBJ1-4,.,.,TGTGCCAGCAGCCCCACCGGAGGGACTAATGAAAAACTGTTTTTT,CASSPTGGTNEKLFF
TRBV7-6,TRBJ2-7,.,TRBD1,TGTGCCAGCAGCGGACCGGGACAGGACTCCTACGAGCAGTACTTC,CASSGPGQDSYEQYF
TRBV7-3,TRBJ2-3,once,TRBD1,TGTGCCAGCAGAAGACAGGGGGCGAGGACAGATACGCAGTATTTT,CASRRQGARTDTQYF
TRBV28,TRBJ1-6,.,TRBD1,TGTGCCAGCGGAAGGGTGACAGGGTTCCACTTT,CASGRVTGFHF
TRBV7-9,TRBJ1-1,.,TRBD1,TGTGCCAGCAGCCCGTCAGGGGGCAACACTGAAGCTTTCTTT,CASSPSGGNTEAFF
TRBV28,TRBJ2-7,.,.,TGTGCCAGCAGTTTATGGTACAGCCCTTTTATAGTTCAGTACTTC,CASSLWYSPFIVQYF
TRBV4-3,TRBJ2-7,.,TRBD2,TGCGCCAGCAGCCGCTCCCTAGCGGAAAACTTCTACGAGCAGTACTTC,CASSRSLAENFYEQYF
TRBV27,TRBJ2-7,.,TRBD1,TGTGCCAGCAGTTTTCGGGCCCGATTTGGACAGGGACCATACGAGCAGTACTTC,CASSFRARFGQGPYEQYF
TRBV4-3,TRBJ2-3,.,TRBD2,TGCGCCAGCAGCCAAGGGTGGGGGACTAGCGGCGCTAGCACAGATACGCAGTATTTT,CASSQGWGTSGASTDTQYF
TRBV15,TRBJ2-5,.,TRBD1,TGTGCCACCAGCAGGACAGGGGGTCAAGAGACCCAGTACTTC,CATSRTGGQETQYF